A single sample is the source of the 22 T cell receptor beta chains below, sequenced in a study of spatial heterogeneity in lung cancer. Each CDR3 protein is one row after TCRdb ran MiXCR on the 5' RACE reads. The sample lists approximately 210 distinct CDR3 sequences; 46% were seen once. Specified time point: blood at routine non-recurrence follow-up after resection. The sequenced sample was PBMCs, obtained at follow-up. The source of these receptors is a male donor with early-stage non-small cell lung cancer.

This clonotype was seen more than once but under ten times. A library made for alpha chains picked up this beta chain off target, so its size means little. The chain joins TRBV5-8 to TRBJ2-1, with D hard to call. Germline CDR1 and CDR2: SGHTS and YDEGEE. Trimming took off 2 bases at V and 1 base at J, with 7 bases between the two ends. This CDR3 has 14 amino acids. CDR3 region: CASSFGFSYNEQFF. CDR3 coding DNA: TGTGCCAGCAGCTTCGGTTTTTCCTACAATGAGCAGTTCTTC.

In regard to this clonotype: This beta chain appears as a stray read in a library generated for alpha chains; its size is not informative. The CDR3 DNA is TGCGCCAGCAGCTTGGTGTCTAGCGGGAGCCATGAGCAGTTCTTC. Its protein is CASSLVSSGSHEQFF. The chain carries TRBV5-1 and TRBJ2-1; TRBD2 matches at 10 bases. The V and J ends lost 0 bases and 8 bases, in that order; junction bases with no gene match: 5. The CDR3 is made up of 15 amino acids. From germline, CDR1 is SGHRS and CDR2 YFSETQ.

Remarks on this clonotype: This beta chain slipped into a library made for alpha chains as a stray read, so its size is not meaningful. The chain carries TRBV20-1 and TRBJ2-5; 10 nucleotides align to TRBD1. The germline gives CDR1 DFQATT, CDR2 SNEGSKA (reference sequence). This CDR3 spans 15 amino acids. Germline trimming cut 6 bases from V and 5 bases from J; bases unmatched to any gene: 12. The CDR3 reads CSALPPTGGRETQYF. CDR3 DNA: TGCAGTGCCCTACCCCCGACAGGGGGCCGGGAGACCCAGTACTTC.

Concerning this clonotype itself: The library was prepared for alpha chains; this beta chain is a stray read, so its frequency means little. This chain links TRBV27 with TRBJ1-2; 8 bases agree with TRBD1. The CDR3 spans 14 residues. Germline assignment: CDR1 MNHEY and CDR2 SMNVEV (reference sequence). Trimming removed 4 bases from V and 8 bases from J; junction bases left unmatched: 9. The CDR3: CASSSGTGSKGYTF. CDR3 in DNA: TGTGCCAGCAGTTCCGGGACAGGTTCGAAAGGCTACACCTTC.

By share, this clonotype ranks as hyperexpanded (1% or more). This beta chain is a stray read from a library made for alpha chains; its abundance is not meaningful. The chain joins TRBV10-3 to TRBJ1-2; no clear D. This CDR3 region has 14 residues. Germline-derived CDR1 and CDR2 are ENHRY and SYGVKD. Trimming shortened V by 0 bases and J by 7 bases, and 12 bases separated the two germline ends. In nucleotides, the CDR3 is TGTGCCATCAGTGAGTCCGTTGGCGGCCCTGGCTACACCTTC. The encoded protein is CAISESVGGPGYTF.

This clonotype appeared once. Since it is a stray read in a library aimed at alpha chains, this beta chain has a size that is not meaningful. The CDR3 sequence is CASSPRLGYADTQYF. Here the CDR3 DNA reads TGTGCCAGCAGCCCCCGACTAGGATACGCAGATACGCAGTATTTT. This sequence joins TRBV11-1 and TRBJ2-3, with TRBD2 as a possible D gene (6 bases). The CDR3 length is 15 residues. CDR1 is SGHAT, CDR2 FQDESV, per germline (reference sequence). The ends were cut back, 5 bases at V and 4 bases at J, with 16 bases in the middle.

Notes on this clonotype: The library was prepared for alpha chains; this beta chain is a stray read, so its frequency means little. The chain couples TRBV29-1 to TRBJ2-2, with TRBD1 matching 7 bases. The CDR3 extends over 13 amino acids. V trimming: 4 bases; J trimming: 8 bases; junction bases outside the gene matches: 7. Germline CDR1 reads SQVTM; CDR2 reads ANQGSEA. The CDR3: CSVVKQGKGELFF. CDR3 bases: TGCAGCGTTGTAAAACAGGGGAAGGGGGAGCTGTTTTTT.

On this clonotype: Within a library made for alpha chains, this beta chain is off target, and its count is uninformative. The J gene is TRBJ2-4, the V gene TRBV6-1; unclear D gene. This CDR3 region has 13 residues. In germline, CDR1 is MNHNS, CDR2 SASEGT. Trimming took off 5 bases at V and 6 bases at J, with 11 bases between the two ends. CDR3 protein: CASSPGLRNIQYF. In nucleotides, the CDR3 is TGTGCCAGCAGTCCGGGCCTCAGAAACATTCAGTACTTC.

Of note for this clonotype: Little can be read into the size of this beta chain, an off-target read in a library designed for alpha chains. The gene calls are TRBV5-4 and TRBJ2-3; D ambiguous. Trimming removed 3 bases at V and 4 bases at J, with 12 bases between. This CDR3 contains 14 residues. Germline V gene data show CDR1 as SGHNT and CDR2 as YYREEE (reference sequence). The CDR3 nucleotides read TGTGCCAGCAGCTCTGGGTCAAGTCCAGATACGCAGTATTTT. Translating it yields CASSSGSSPDTQYF.

This clonotype showed up just a few times. In a library made to pick up alpha chains, this beta chain is a stray read with a size that means little. The chain has TRBV11-3 and TRBJ2-5; D gene uncertain. CDR1 and CDR2 (germline): SGHNT, YENEEA. V was cut by 0 bases and J by 1 base, with 6 bases left in between. The CDR3 is 14 amino acids. The CDR3 reads CASSLDDFQETQYF. The CDR3 DNA reads as TGTGCCAGCAGCTTAGATGACTTCCAAGAGACCCAGTACTTC.

A word on this clonotype: This beta chain represents an off-target read in a library built for alpha chains; its size is of limited meaning. The chain has TRBV7-9 and TRBJ2-3; 7 bases match TRBD2. Germline V lookup: CDR1 SEHNR, CDR2 FQNEAQ (reference sequence). J lost 5 bases, V lost 2 bases, and 4 bases had no gene match. CDR3 length: 14 amino acids. DNA for the CDR3: TGTGCCAGCAGCTTATGGCGGGAGATAGATACGCAGTATTTT. It is translated as CASSLWREIDTQYF.

This clonotype was recorded once. Since the library was made to target alpha chains, this beta chain is a stray read and its abundance is not meaningful. V is TRBV4-1 and J is TRBJ2-5; 8 bases are a match to TRBD2. The length of the CDR3 is 15 residues. Losses at the gene ends were 3 bases for V and 5 bases for J; bases not matched to a gene: 8. Germline V lookup: CDR1 MGHRA, CDR2 YSYEKL. The CDR3 nucleotides read TGCGCCAGCAGCCAGGCGTTAGCGGGATGGGAGACCCAGTACTTC. It yields the protein CASSQALAGWETQYF.

Comment on this clonotype: This beta chain is off target for a library built for alpha chains, so its abundance means little. The gene calls are TRBV29-1 and TRBJ2-3; 11 positions agree with TRBD2. In germline, CDR1 is SQVTM, CDR2 ANQGSEA. The V gene end was trimmed by 6 bases and the J gene end by 3 bases; junction bases not matched to a gene: 8. This CDR3 comprises 15 residues. This CDR3 is CSVATGTSGTDTQYF. For the CDR3, the DNA is TGCAGCGTAGCAACCGGGACTAGCGGAACAGATACGCAGTATTTT.

As to this clonotype: This beta chain appears as a stray read in a library generated for alpha chains; its size is not informative. The genes are TRBV7-9 and TRBJ2-7; no definite D call. From germline, CDR1 is SEHNR and CDR2 FQNEAQ (reference sequence). This CDR3 region has 13 residues. Trimming pared 6 bases from V and 2 bases from J, leaving 11 bases between. The CDR3 loop is CASRLSATYEQYF. In nucleotides, the CDR3 is TGTGCCAGCAGACTAAGCGCTACCTACGAGCAGTACTTC.

Comment on this clonotype: Because this beta chain is a stray read in a library intended to capture alpha chains, its abundance should not be given much weight. The rearrangement joins TRBV20-1 to TRBJ2-5; TRBD2 agrees at 7 bases. The V segment lost 1 base and the J segment 4 bases; nucleotides outside the gene matches: 3. The CDR3 totals 13 residues. Germline CDR1 DFQATT, CDR2 SNEGSKA (reference sequence). The CDR3 nucleotides read TGCAGTGCTAGAGGGGGAGGGCCAGAGACCCAGTACTTC. It codes for CSARGGGPETQYF.

Concerning this clonotype itself: This beta chain is a stray read from a library made for alpha chains; its abundance is not meaningful. This rearrangement joins TRBV3-1 to TRBJ1-2; 8 nucleotides match TRBD1. Germline values: CDR1 LGHDT, CDR2 YNNKEL (reference sequence). Trimming at V came to 1 base and at J to 4 bases, leaving 8 bases not matched to a gene. CDR3 size: 16 residues. CDR3 coding DNA: TGTGCCAGCAGCCAAGTTGGACAGGGACTACTCTATGGCTACACCTTC. Protein sequence: CASSQVGQGLLYGYTF.

With respect to this clonotype: This beta chain is a stray sequence in a library constructed for alpha chains; its clone size is not meaningful. The rearrangement uses TRBV7-7 and TRBJ2-5; a possible D gene is TRBD1 (5 bases). This CDR3 spans 14 amino acids. Looked up from germline, CDR1 is SSHAT and CDR2 is FNYEAQ (reference sequence). Trimming left V 5 bases short and J 4 bases short, with 14 bases between. CDR3 sequence reads: CASSPHTGAETQYF. In DNA, the CDR3 is TGTGCCAGCAGCCCACATACAGGAGCAGAGACCCAGTACTTC.

This clonotype came up a few times. This beta chain is off target for a library built for alpha chains, so its abundance means little. This rearrangement joins TRBV5-6 to TRBJ2-2, with 11 bases matching TRBD2. The CDR3 totals 15 residues. CDR1 and CDR2 (germline): SGHDT, YYEEEE. Unmatched junction bases numbered 7, after V lost 5 bases and J lost 7 bases. CDR3 loop: CASRLAGELSGELFF. The DNA for the CDR3 is TGTGCCAGCAGACTAGCGGGAGAGCTGAGCGGGGAGCTGTTTTTT.

This clonotype was counted only a few times. This beta chain appears as a stray read in a library generated for alpha chains; its size is not informative. The chain joins TRBV11-2 to TRBJ2-3, with 9 positions matching TRBD2. The CDR3 is 15 residues long. With V trimmed by 1 base and J by 4 bases, 3 bases remained unmatched. From germline, CDR1 is SGHAT and CDR2 FQNNGV. The chain's CDR3 is CASSLGAGGPDTQYF. CDR3 in DNA: TGTGCCAGCAGCTTAGGAGCGGGGGGTCCAGATACGCAGTATTTT.

This clonotype is large by share. The library was designed around alpha chains, so this beta chain is a stray read whose abundance carries little weight. The chain has TRBV12-3 or TRBV12-4 and TRBJ1-1; no clear D. The CDR3 length is 13 residues. V was cut by 1 base and J by 0 bases, with 3 bases left in between. This CDR3 reads CASSLGLNTEAFF. DNA of the CDR3: TGTGCCAGCAGTTTAGGGCTGAACACTGAAGCTTTCTTT.

About this clonotype itself: This beta chain came through as a stray read in a library set up for alpha chains, and its size says little. The gene calls are TRBV7-9 and TRBJ1-3, with D possibly TRBD1 on 5 matching bases. The CDR3 extends over 15 amino acids. With 5 bases removed from V and 0 bases from J, the gap between germline ends came to 11 bases. The germline V gene encodes CDR1 SEHNR and CDR2 FQNEAQ (reference sequence). CDR3 sequence: CASSPTQDSGNTIYF. DNA of the CDR3: TGTGCCAGCAGCCCGACACAGGACTCTGGAAACACCATATATTTT.

This clonotype was picked up one time. This beta chain is an off-target read within a library intended for alpha chains, so its frequency means little. This chain uses TRBV5-6 with TRBJ2-7, with D unclear. Germline V gene data show CDR1 as SGHDT and CDR2 as YYEEEE. With 0 bases removed from V and 6 bases from J, the gap between germline ends came to 7 bases. CDR3 length: 12 residues. CDR3 DNA: TGTGCCAGCAGCTTGGGAAGACGCGAGCAGTACTTC. Translating it yields CASSLGRREQYF.